This T cell receptor beta chain was identified in a study of T-cell reconstitution after alpha-beta-depleted transplantation in children. TCRbeta library construction was performed incorporating unique molecular identifiers. TCRdb fed the PCR reads into MiXCR, producing one record per CDR3 protein. In the table there are about 370,000 distinct CDR3 sequences, about a fifth of which are singletons. Germline V gene sequence: CDR1 MNHEY, CDR2 SVGEGT. V shed 4 bases and J 5 bases; nucleotides not matched to a gene: 12. CDR3 size: 17 residues. The chain has TRBV6-2 or TRBV6-3 and TRBJ2-3, with 10 bases aligning to TRBD2. The sequence came from a human donor who donated a stem cell graft to a child with acute myeloid leukemia. The sample consisted of PBMCs from the stem cell graft donor, taken from the stem cell graft. CDR3 DNA: TGTGCCAGCAGTTCCATACTAGCGGGAAAAGATCGAGATACGCAGTATTTT. This translates into CASSSILAGKDRDTQYF.